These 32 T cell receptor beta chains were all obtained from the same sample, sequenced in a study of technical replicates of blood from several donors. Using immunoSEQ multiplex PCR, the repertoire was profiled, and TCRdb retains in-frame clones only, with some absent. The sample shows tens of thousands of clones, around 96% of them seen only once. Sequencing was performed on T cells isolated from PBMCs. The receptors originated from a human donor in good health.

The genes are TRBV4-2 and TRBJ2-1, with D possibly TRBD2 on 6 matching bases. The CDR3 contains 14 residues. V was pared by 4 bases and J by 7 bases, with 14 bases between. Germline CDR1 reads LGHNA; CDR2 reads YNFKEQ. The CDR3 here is CASSPGTQQNEQFF. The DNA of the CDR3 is TGTGCCAGCAGCCCCGGGACTCAACAGAATGAGCAGTTCTTC.

The CDR3 coding sequence is TGTGCCAGCTTTGCGGACAGTGAAGCTTTCTTT. Its translation: CASFADSEAFF. The chain links TRBV18 to TRBJ1-1; tentatively, D is TRBD1 (6 bases). The length of the CDR3 is 11 residues. Trimming cost V 7 bases and J 7 bases, with 10 bases left between them. Per the germline V gene, CDR1 is KGHSH and CDR2 is LQKENI.

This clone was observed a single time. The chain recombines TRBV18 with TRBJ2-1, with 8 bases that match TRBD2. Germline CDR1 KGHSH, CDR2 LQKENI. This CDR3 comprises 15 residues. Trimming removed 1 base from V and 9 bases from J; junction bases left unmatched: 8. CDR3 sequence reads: CASSPRAGDPGEQFF. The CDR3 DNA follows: TGTGCCAGCTCACCACGAGCGGGGGACCCTGGTGAGCAGTTCTTC.

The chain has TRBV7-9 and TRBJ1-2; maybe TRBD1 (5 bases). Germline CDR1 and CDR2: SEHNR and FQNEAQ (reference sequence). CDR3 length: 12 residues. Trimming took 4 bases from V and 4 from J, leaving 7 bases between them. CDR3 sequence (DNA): TGTGCCAGCAGCTCAGACAGCTATGGCTACACCTTC. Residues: CASSSDSYGYTF. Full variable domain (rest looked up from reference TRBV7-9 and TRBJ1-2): DTGVSQNPRHKITKRGQNVTFRCDPISEHNRLYWYRQTLGQGPEFLTYFQNEAQLEKSRLLSDRFSAERPKGSFSTLEIQRTEQGDSAMYLCASSSDSYGYTFGSGTRLTVV.

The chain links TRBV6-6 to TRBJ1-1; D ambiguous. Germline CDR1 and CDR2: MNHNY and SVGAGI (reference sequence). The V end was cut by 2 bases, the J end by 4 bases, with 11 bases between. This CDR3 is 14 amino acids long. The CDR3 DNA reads TGTGCCAGCAGTTACGGTGGGGAGGGCACTGAAGCTTTCTTT. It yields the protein CASSYGGEGTEAFF.

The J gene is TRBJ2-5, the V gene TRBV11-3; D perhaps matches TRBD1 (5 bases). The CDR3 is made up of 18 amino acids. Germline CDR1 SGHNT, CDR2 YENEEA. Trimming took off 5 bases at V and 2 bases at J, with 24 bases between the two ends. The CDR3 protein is CASSTLRFAGIQQETQYF. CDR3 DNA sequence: TGTGCCAGCAGCACCCTACGATTTGCAGGGATCCAGCAAGAGACCCAGTACTTC.

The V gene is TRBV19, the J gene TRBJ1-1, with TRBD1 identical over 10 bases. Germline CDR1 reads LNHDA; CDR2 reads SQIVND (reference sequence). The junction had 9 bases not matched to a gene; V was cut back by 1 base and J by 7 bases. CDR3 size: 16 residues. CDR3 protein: CASSIGRQGALYEAFF. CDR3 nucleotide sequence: TGTGCCAGTAGTATAGGGCGACAGGGGGCTCTCTATGAAGCTTTCTTT.

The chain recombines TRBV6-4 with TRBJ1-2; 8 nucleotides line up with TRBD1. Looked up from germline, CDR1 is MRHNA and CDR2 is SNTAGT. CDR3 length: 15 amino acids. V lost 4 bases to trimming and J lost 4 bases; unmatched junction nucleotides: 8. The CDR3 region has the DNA TGTGCCAGCAGTGGAGCCGGGACAGGCCTCTATGGCTACACCTTC. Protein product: CASSGAGTGLYGYTF.

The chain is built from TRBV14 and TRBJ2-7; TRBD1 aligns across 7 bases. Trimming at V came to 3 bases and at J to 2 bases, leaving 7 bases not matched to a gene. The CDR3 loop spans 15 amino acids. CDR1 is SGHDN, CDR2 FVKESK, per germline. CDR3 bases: TGTGCCAGCAGCCATCGACCCGGGACAGCCTACGAGCAGTACTTC. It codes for CASSHRPGTAYEQYF.

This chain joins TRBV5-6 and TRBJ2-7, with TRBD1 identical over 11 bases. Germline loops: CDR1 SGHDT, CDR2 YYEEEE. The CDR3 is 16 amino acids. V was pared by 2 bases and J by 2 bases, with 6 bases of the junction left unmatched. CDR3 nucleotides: TGTGCCAGCAGCTTCGGACAGGGGGCGAGTACCTACGAGCAGTACTTC. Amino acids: CASSFGQGASTYEQYF.

The CDR3: CASSLAGRTDTQYF. The CDR3 DNA reads TGTGCCAGCAGCTTGGCGGGACGCACAGATACGCAGTATTTT. The chain combines TRBV7-9 with TRBJ2-3, with a weak D call TRBD2 (6 bases). CDR3 length equals 14 residues. Trimming took off 3 bases at V and 1 base at J, with 8 bases between the two ends. Per the germline V gene, CDR1 is SEHNR and CDR2 is FQNEAQ (reference sequence).

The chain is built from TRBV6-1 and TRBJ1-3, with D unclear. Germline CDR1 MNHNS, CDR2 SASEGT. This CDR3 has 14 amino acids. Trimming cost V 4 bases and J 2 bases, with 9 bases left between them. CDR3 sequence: CASSGTGPGNTIYF. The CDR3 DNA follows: TGTGCCAGCAGTGGAACGGGTCCTGGAAACACCATATATTTT.

The CDR3 sequence is CASEGQTSSYEQYF. The CDR3 DNA is TGTGCCTCTGAGGGACAGACCAGCTCCTACGAGCAGTACTTC. This rearrangement joins TRBV7-9 to TRBJ2-7; 7 bases are a match to TRBD1. J lost 0 bases, V lost 11 bases, and 10 bases had no gene match. CDR1 is SEHNR, CDR2 FQNEAQ, per germline (reference sequence). The CDR3 runs to 14 residues.

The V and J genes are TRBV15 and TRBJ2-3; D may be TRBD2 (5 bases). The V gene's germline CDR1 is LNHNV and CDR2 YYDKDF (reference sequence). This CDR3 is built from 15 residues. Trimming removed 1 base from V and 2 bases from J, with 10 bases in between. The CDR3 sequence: CATSRGLAVTDTQYF. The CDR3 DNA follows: TGTGCCACCAGCAGAGGGCTAGCTGTCACAGATACGCAGTATTTT.

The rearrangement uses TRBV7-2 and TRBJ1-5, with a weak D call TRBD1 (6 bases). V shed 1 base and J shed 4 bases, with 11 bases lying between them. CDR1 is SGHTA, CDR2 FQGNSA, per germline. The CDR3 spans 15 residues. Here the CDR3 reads CASSLVQGQNQPQHF. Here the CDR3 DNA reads TGTGCCAGCAGCTTAGTACAGGGCCAGAATCAGCCCCAGCATTTT.

The CDR3 loop reads CASSLTGGSNEQYF. The CDR3 DNA is TGCGCCAGCAGCTTGACAGGGGGAAGCAACGAGCAGTACTTC. The chain has TRBV5-1 and TRBJ2-7; TRBD1 agrees at 8 bases. The CDR3 has 14 residues. With 1 base clipped from V and 5 bases from J, the junction kept 5 bases outside the gene matches. Germline V gene lookup returns CDR1 SGHRS and CDR2 YFSETQ.

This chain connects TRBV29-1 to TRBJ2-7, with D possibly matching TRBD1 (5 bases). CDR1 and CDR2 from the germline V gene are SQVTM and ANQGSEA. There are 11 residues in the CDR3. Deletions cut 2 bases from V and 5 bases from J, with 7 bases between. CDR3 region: CSVEQGNEQYF. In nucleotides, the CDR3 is TGCAGCGTTGAACAGGGTAACGAGCAGTACTTC.

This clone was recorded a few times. CDR3 protein: CASCGQGQGVNTQYF. For the CDR3, the DNA is TGTGCCAGCTGCGGGCAGGGACAGGGGGTAAATACGCAGTATTTT. The chain is built from TRBV6-5 and TRBJ2-3; 11 bases are a match to TRBD1. This CDR3 has 15 amino acids. Germline CDR1 reads MNHEY; CDR2 reads SVGAGI. With 8 bases clipped from V and 7 bases from J, the junction kept 11 bases outside the gene matches.

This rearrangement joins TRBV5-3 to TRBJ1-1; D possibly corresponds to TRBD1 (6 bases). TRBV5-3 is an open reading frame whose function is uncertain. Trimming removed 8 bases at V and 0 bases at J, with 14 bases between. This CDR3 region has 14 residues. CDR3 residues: CARQSGQLNTEAFF. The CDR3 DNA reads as TGTGCCAGGCAGTCCGGACAGCTGAACACTGAAGCTTTCTTT.

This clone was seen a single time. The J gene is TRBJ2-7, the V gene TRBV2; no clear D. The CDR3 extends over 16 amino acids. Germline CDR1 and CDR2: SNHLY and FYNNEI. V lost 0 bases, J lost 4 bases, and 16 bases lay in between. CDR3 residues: CASSEAQIGASYEQYF. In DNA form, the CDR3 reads TGTGCCAGCAGTGAAGCGCAGATAGGAGCTTCTTACGAGCAGTACTTC.

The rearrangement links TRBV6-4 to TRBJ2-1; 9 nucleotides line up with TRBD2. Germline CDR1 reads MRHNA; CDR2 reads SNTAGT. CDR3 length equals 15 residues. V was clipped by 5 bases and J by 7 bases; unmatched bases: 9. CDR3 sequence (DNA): TGTGCCAGCAGTTTCAATAGCGGGAGTAGTAATGAGCAGTTCTTC. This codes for CASSFNSGSSNEQFF.

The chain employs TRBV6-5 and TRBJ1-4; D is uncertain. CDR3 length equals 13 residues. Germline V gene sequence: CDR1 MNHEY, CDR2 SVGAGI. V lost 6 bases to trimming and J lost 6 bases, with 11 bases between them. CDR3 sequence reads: CASSPNGDEKLFF. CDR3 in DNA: TGTGCCAGCAGCCCCAACGGAGATGAAAAACTGTTTTTT.

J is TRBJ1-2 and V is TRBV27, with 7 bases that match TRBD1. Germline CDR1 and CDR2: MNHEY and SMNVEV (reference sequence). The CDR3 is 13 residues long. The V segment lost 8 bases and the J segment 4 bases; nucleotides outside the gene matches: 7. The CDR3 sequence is CASGRQGVYGYTF. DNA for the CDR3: TGTGCCAGCGGCAGACAGGGAGTCTATGGCTACACCTTC.

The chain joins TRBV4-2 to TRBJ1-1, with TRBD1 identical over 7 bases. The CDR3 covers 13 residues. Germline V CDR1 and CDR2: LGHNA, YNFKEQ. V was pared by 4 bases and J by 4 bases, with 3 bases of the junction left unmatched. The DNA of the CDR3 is TGTGCCAGCAGCCGAAACAGGGGCACTGAAGCTTTCTTT. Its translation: CASSRNRGTEAFF.

The CDR3 loop is CASSWAQRYYEQYF. The DNA for the CDR3 is TGTGCCAGCAGTTGGGCCCAGCGGTACTACGAGCAGTACTTC. The rearrangement uses TRBV27 and TRBJ2-7, with D maybe TRBD2 (5 bases). The CDR3 is made up of 14 amino acids. Trimming removed 4 bases from V and 3 bases from J, with 13 bases in between. CDR1 and CDR2 from the germline V gene are MNHEY and SMNVEV (reference sequence).

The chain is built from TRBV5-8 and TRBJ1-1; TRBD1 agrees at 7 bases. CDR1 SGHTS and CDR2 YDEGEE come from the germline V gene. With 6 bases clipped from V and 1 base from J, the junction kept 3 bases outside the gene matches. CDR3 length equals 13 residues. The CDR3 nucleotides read TGTGCCAGCAACAGGGGACCGAACACTGAAGCTTTCTTT. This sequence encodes CASNRGPNTEAFF.

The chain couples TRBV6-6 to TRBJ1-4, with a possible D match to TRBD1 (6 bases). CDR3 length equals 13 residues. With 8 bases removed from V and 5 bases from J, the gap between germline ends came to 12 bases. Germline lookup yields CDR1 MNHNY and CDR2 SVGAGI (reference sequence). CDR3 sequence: CASRDTGNEKLFF. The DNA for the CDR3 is TGTGCCAGCCGGGACACAGGAAATGAAAAACTGTTTTTT.

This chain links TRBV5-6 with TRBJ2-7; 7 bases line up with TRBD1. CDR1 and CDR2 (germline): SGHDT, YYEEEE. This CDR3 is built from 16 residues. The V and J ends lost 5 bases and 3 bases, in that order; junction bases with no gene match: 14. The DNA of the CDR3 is TGTGCCAGCAGATCGAAACCCGGGACAGCGGACTACGAGCAGTACTTC. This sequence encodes CASRSKPGTADYEQYF.

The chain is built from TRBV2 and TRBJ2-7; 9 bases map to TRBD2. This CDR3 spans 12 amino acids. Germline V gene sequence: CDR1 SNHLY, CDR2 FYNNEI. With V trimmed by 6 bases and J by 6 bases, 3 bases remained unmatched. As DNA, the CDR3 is TGTGCCAGCAGCGGAGCGGGAGGCGAGCAGTACTTC. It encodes CASSGAGGEQYF. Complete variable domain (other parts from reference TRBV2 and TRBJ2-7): EPEVTQTPSHQVTQMGQEVILRCVPISNHLYFYWYRQILGQKVEFLVSFYNNEISEKSEIFDDQFSVERPDGSNFTLKIRSTKLEDSAMYFCASSGAGGEQYFGPGTRLTVT.

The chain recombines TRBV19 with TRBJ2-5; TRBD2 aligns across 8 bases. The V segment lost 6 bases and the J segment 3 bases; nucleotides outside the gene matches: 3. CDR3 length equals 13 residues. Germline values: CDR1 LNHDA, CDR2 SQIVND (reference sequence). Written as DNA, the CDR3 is TGTGCCAGTAGATTACTAGCGGAAGAGACCCAGTACTTC. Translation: CASRLLAEETQYF.

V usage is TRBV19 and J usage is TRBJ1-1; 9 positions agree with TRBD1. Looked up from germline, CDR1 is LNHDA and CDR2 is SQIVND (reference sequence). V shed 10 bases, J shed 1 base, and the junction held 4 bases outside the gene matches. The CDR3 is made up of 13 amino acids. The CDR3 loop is CAMNRGPNTEAFF. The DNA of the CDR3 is TGTGCCATGAACAGGGGGCCGAACACTGAAGCTTTCTTT. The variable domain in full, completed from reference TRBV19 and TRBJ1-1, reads DGGITQSPKYLFRKEGQNVTLSCEQNLNHDAMYWYRQDPGQGLRLIYYSQIVNDFQKGDIAEGYSVSREKKESFPLTVTSAQKNPTAFYLCAMNRGPNTEAFFGQGTRLTVV.

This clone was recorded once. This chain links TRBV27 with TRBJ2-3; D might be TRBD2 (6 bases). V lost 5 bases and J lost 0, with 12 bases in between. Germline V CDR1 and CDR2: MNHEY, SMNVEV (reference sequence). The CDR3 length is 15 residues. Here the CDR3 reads CASSDRGGSTDTQYF. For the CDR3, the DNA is TGTGCCAGCAGTGATCGGGGAGGAAGCACAGATACGCAGTATTTT.